This T cell receptor beta chain was profiled in a study of cytomegalovirus exposure and HLA in healthy donors. The PCR was carried out with 60 Vbeta primers and 13 Jbeta primers. Profiled with immunoSEQ multiplex PCR; TCRdb holds only in-frame clones, not every one. The table has over 100,000 clones, around 84% seen once. Worth noting for this clone: Antigen unknown.

The CDR3 is made up of 16 amino acids. Germline V CDR1 and CDR2: MDHEN, SYDVKM. Between the trimmed V and J ends, which lost 6 bases and 1 base, there was a span of 15 bases. Points from the study as a whole: Reports indicated that the classifier achieved high specificity and sensitivity in diagnosing cytomegalovirus status. Earlier results showed most TCR beta V segments being productive about 87% or about 30% of the time. Later work associated roughly 15,000 TCR beta sequences with HLA alleles at 0.05 false discovery rate. With DRB1 most and HLA-C fewest, TCR association rates differed between HLA loci in a later analysis.

This clonotype was sampled from a woman between 25 and 40 years old in good health and CMV-seropositive. The sequenced sample was PBMCs. The chain has TRBV28 and TRBJ1-4; unclear D gene. CDR3: CASSTTRLITNEKLFF. In DNA form, the CDR3 reads TGTGCCAGCAGCACGACTCGGCTTATAACTAATGAAAAACTGTTTTTT.